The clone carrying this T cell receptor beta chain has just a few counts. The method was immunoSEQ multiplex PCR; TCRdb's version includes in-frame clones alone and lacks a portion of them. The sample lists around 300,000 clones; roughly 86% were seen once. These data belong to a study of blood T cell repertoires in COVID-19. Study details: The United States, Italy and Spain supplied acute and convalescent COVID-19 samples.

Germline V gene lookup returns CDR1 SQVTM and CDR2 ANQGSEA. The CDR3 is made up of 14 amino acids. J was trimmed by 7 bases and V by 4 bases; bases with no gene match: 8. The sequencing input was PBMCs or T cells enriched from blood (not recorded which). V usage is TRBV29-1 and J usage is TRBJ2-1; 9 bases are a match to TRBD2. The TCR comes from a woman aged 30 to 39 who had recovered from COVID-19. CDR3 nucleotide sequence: TGCAGCGTTGGACTCCAGCGGGGGGCGAATGAGCAGTTCTTC. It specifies CSVGLQRGANEQFF.